One sample yielded the 2 T cell receptor beta chains listed below, sequenced in a study of shared clonotypes between healthy human individuals. TCRdb's table, derived via immunoSEQ multiplex PCR, lists solely in-frame clones and lacks some. The data contain some 320,000 clones, about nine tenths of them singletons. The sequencing sample was made of memory CD8+ T cells sorted from blood. The subset here: CD45RO+ cells pooled with CCR7-negative TemRA cells. These receptors originate from a man aged 18 to 29 in good health.

The chain links TRBV18 to TRBJ1-1; tentative D call: TRBD1 (6 bases). The ends were cut back, 0 bases at V and 2 bases at J, with 13 bases in the middle. This CDR3 is 16 amino acids long. Germline CDR1 and CDR2: KGHSH and LQKENI. The CDR3 DNA reads as TGTGCCAGCTCACCACCGAGTTCAGGGGAAAACACTGAAGCTTTCTTT. Protein product: CASSPPSSGENTEAFF.

The V call is TRBV7-9, the J call TRBJ2-5; possibly TRBD1 for D (5 bases). V lost 5 bases and J 7 bases, leaving 11 bases between the germline ends. Germline V gene lookup returns CDR1 SEHNR and CDR2 FQNEAQ (reference sequence). The CDR3 totals 12 residues. CDR3 sequence reads: CASSHRFGTQYF. The CDR3 DNA follows: TGTGCCAGCAGCCACAGGTTCGGGACCCAGTACTTC.